This TCR beta chain is from a study of blood T cell repertoires in COVID-19 (TCRdb year 2020). Looking at the study overall: The collaborator samples originated in the United States, Italy and Spain and spanned the acute and convalescent phases of COVID-19. The material from the prospective study consisted of cDNA or gDNA derived from T cells, B-cell-depleted T cells, or PBMCs. The dataset comprised deeply sampled blood TCRbeta repertoires from subjects exposed to, actively infected with, or recovered from COVID-19. The repertoires were released in a freely available public database meant as a resource for research on the immune response to SARS-CoV-2. Samples were obtained from the ongoing ImmuneRACE study (first 160 participants) and from over 1,000 subjects provided by 6 global collaborators. A de-identified subject ID, COVID-19 status, age in years and sex were almost always included in the sample metadata. HLA class I and class II types, where available, came from metadata supplied by the sample provider rather than from assay-based typing. The paper's findings and limits, for the study overall: The amount of clinical and demographic metadata varied by source and participant and was provided uncurated.

The immunoSEQ Assay, a bias-controlled multiplex PCR, was used to amplify TCRbeta CDR3 regions from genomic DNA. From the authors' description of their analysis: Nucleated cell counts per sample were estimated from amplification of reference gene primers within the assay. To quantify the absolute abundance of each unique TCRbeta CDR3 rearrangement, sequence reads were collapsed and filtered. Productive Simpson clonality was computed per sample as the square root of Simpson's diversity index over productive rearrangements. This is the immuneACCESS table as TCRdb keeps it, with only in-frame sequences that have V and J called. A part of the clones is gone; compared with another copy, unresolved V genes explain less than half, and the rest is unexplained. V, J and clone size are those of that table, while D and trimming were read from the DNA. Across this sample there are approximately 61,000 clones, with 70% to 90% seen only once. The biggest ten clones account for roughly 5% of the sample.

For this clone: The antigen it recognizes is unknown. Base qualities are not recorded, but no much larger clone differs from it by a single base.

Clipping removes 1 base from V and 1 base from J, with 10 as the unmatched junction base count. The CDR1 and CDR2 encoded by the germline V gene are LGHNA and YNFKEQ. Counted from cysteine to phenylalanine, this CDR3 has 17 amino acids. This entry keeps only the CDR3 DNA: 51 bases, framed from base 1. Collaborating institutions collected whole blood in K2EDTA tubes following their own protocols. For TCRbeta analysis, collaborator samples were shipped as frozen whole blood, as isolated PBMCs, or as DNA extracted from either sample type. This TCR was recovered from a man in his 70s with acute or convalescent COVID-19. Sequenced material: peripheral blood. The rearranged segments are TRBV4-2 and TRBJ2-7; TRBD2 lines up with 7 middle nucleotides. The sequence in DNA is TGTGCCAGCAGCCAAGCACGGCACCTAGCGGATTCCTACGAGCAGTACTTC. Translated, it gives CASSQARHLADSYEQYF.